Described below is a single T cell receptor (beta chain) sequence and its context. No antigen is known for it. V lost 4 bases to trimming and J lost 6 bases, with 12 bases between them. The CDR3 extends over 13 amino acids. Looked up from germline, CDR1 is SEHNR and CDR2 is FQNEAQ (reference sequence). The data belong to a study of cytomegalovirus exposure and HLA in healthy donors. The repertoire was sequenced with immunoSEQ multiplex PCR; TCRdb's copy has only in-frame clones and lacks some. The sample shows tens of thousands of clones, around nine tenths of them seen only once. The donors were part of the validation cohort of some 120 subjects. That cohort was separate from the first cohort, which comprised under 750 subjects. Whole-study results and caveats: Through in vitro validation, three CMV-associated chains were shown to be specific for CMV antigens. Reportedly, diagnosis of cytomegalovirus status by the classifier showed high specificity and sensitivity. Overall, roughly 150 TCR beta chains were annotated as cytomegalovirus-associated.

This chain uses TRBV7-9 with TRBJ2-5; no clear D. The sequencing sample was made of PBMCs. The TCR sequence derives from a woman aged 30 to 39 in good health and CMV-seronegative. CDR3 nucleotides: TGTGCCAGCAGCTCTCTAGGTCGAAAGACCCAGTACTTC. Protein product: CASSSLGRKTQYF.